The TCR beta chain described here comes from a study of T cell responses to AZD1222 COVID-19 vaccine. The study, taken as a whole, reports: There were repertoire samples only from the period after the peak T cell response. Donors in the cohort were predominantly white British and more often female, and clonal diversity was possibly underestimated. Receipt of two AZD1222 doses was followed by a rise in Spike-specific TCR breadth and depth.

With respect to this clone: Its cognate antigen is unknown.

The table came from immunoSEQ multiplex PCR; TCRdb's copy has only in-frame clones and leaves some out. The table has 120,000 or so clones, about 89% seen once. CDR3 length equals 15 residues. V was shortened by 4 bases and J by 8 bases, with 18 bases between the two germline ends. Germline CDR1 is SGDLS and CDR2 is YYNGEE. The receptor's source is an adult who received the AZD1222 COVID-19 vaccine. The chain is built from TRBV9 and TRBJ1-4; D perhaps matches TRBD1 (6 bases). Material: peripheral blood, obtained 28 days after the second AZD1222 dose. Written as DNA, the CDR3 is TGTGCCAGCAGCCTAGGGGGGGACCGACGAGAAAAACTGTTTTTT. Translated: CASSLGGDRREKLFF.